These 17 T cell receptor beta chains share one sample of origin, sequenced in a study of molecular identifiers for immune sequencing clone quantification. TCRdb called the PCR reads again in MiXCR, with one record for every CDR3 protein. The sample gives some 97,000 distinct CDR3 sequences, more than 20% of which show up once; approximately 0.91% is in the top ten. Sequenced input: naive CD8+ T cells from blood, with Jurkat cell RNA spiked in. Stated subset: FACS-sorted CD8+CD4-CCR7+CD45RA+ naive T cells. The receptors were gathered from a human donor in good health. Some libraries in this study had Jurkat cell RNA spiked in.

In its sample, this clonotype was seen a few times. The junction and the germline gene differ at one end; a read error may be behind it. The chain joins TRBV4-3 to TRBJ1-5; D unresolved. CDR1 and CDR2 from the germline V gene are LGHNA and YSLEER. The CDR3 has 15 amino acids. The CDR3 spells CARSQDYRGNQPQHF. For the CDR3, the DNA is TGCGCCCGCAGCCAAGATTACCGGGGTAATCAGCCCCAGCATTTT.

A note on this clonotype: This may arise from a read error, as a much more abundant clone is one base away. This chain connects TRBV29-1 to TRBJ2-7; 12 nucleotides line up with TRBD1. V dropped 0 bases and J dropped 6; count of bases not matched to a gene: 12. CDR1 and CDR2 from the germline V gene are SQVTM and ANQGSEA. This CDR3 contains 17 residues. In DNA, the CDR3 is TGCAGCGTTGAAGATGAGTGGGGACAGGGGGCAAAGTTCGAGCAGTACTTC. Its protein is CSVEDEWGQGAKFEQYF.

This clonotype showed up many times. The gene calls are TRBV4-1 and TRBJ1-1; D may be TRBD1 (5 bases). This CDR3 is built from 13 residues. Trimming took off 4 bases at V and 4 bases at J, with 10 bases between the two ends. Germline CDR1 and CDR2: MGHRA and YSYEKL. The CDR3 loop is CASSLQGSTEAFF. The CDR3 DNA is TGCGCCAGCAGCCTCCAGGGAAGCACTGAAGCTTTCTTT.

This clonotype has more than one count but fewer than ten. A much larger clone lies a single base off, so this may be a read error. V gene TRBV4-2 combines with J gene TRBJ2-7; D possibly corresponds to TRBD2 (5 bases). The ends were cut back, 4 bases at V and 4 bases at J, with 26 bases in the middle. Germline V gives CDR1 LGHNA, CDR2 YNFKEQ. The CDR3 sequence is 18 residues long. CDR3 DNA sequence: TGTGCCAGCAGCCCCGGGGATTGCCAAGTGGGGTACGGGTACGAGCAGTACTTC. Translating it yields CASSPGDCQVGYGYEQYF.

Only a few counts were recorded for this clonotype. The chain is built from TRBV7-6 and TRBJ1-6; D remains ambiguous. V was cut by 1 base and J by 8 bases, with 3 bases left in between. This CDR3 has 12 residues. CDR1 is SGHVS and CDR2 is FNYEAQ in the germline V gene. In DNA, the CDR3 is TGTGCCAGCAGCTTAGTCGATTCACCCCTCCACTTT. It specifies CASSLVDSPLHF.

This clonotype has ten or more counts. The CDR3 DNA reads as TGTGCCAGCAGCTTAGTGTTCGGTGTGAACACTGAAGCTTTCTTT. It is translated as CASSLVFGVNTEAFF. V gene TRBV7-9 combines with J gene TRBJ1-1; the D is unclear. The ends were cut back, 1 base at V and 0 bases at J, with 9 bases in the middle. This CDR3 is 15 amino acids long. Germline CDR1 SEHNR, CDR2 FQNEAQ (reference sequence).

The rearrangement links TRBV30 to TRBJ2-7; TRBD2 matches 8 bases. Per germline, CDR1 GTSNPN and CDR2 SVGIG (reference sequence). V gave up 2 bases and J gave up 5 bases; unmatched junction bases: 2. The CDR3 is made up of 12 amino acids. The CDR3 spells CAWSPLADEQYF. The CDR3 DNA sequence: TGTGCCTGGAGTCCACTAGCGGACGAGCAGTACTTC.

Many counts were recorded for this clonotype. This chain joins TRBV3-1 and TRBJ2-2; 11 nucleotides match TRBD1. The V segment lost 6 bases and the J segment 7 bases; nucleotides outside the gene matches: 13. The CDR3 runs 17 residues. CDR1 LGHDT and CDR2 YNNKEL come from the germline V gene (reference sequence). The CDR3 loop reads CASSLFSGTGGSGELFF. CDR3 nucleotide sequence: TGTGCCAGCAGTCTTTTTTCCGGGACAGGGGGGAGCGGGGAGCTGTTTTTT.

A note on this clonotype: This could be a read error, since a much larger clone is one nucleotide away. This chain uses TRBV6-2 or TRBV6-3 with TRBJ2-2, with 7 bases fitting TRBD1. The V gene's germline CDR1 is MNHEY and CDR2 SVGEGT. The CDR3 totals 16 residues. The CDR3, as DNA: TGTGCCAGCAGGACACAGGGGATAGCGAACACCGGGGAGCTGCTTTTT. Residues: CASRTQGIANTGELLF.

In its sample, this clonotype was seen many times. This chain joins TRBV13 and TRBJ2-4; D gene ambiguous. Germline V lookup: CDR1 PRHDT, CDR2 FYEKMQ (reference sequence). V was shortened by 0 bases and J by 0 bases, with 3 bases between the two germline ends. The CDR3 contains 14 residues. CDR3 amino acids: CASSLGLAKNIQYF. The CDR3 nucleotides are TGTGCCAGCAGCTTAGGCCTAGCCAAAAACATTCAGTACTTC.

The table lists this clonotype with a few counts. The chain carries TRBV29-1 and TRBJ1-1; D is unclear. V lost 6 bases and J 1 base, leaving 9 bases between the germline ends. The CDR3 is 12 residues long. Germline loops: CDR1 SQVTM, CDR2 ANQGSEA. This chain's CDR3 is CSVEERNTEAFF. In DNA, the CDR3 is TGCAGCGTGGAGGAGCGGAACACTGAAGCTTTCTTT.

This clonotype was detected only a few times. J is TRBJ2-7 and V is TRBV20-1; D perhaps matches TRBD2 (6 bases). This CDR3 has 14 amino acids. Germline V CDR1 and CDR2: DFQATT, SNEGSKA (reference sequence). V was shortened by 1 base and J by 3 bases, with 13 bases between the two germline ends. CDR3 DNA: TGCAGTGCTAGAGCTCACCAGGGAGGCTACGAGCAGTACTTC. It codes for CSARAHQGGYEQYF.

This clonotype was seen many times. The chain couples TRBV29-1 to TRBJ1-2, with D maybe TRBD1 (5 bases). The V and J ends lost 7 bases and 2 bases respectively, with 14 bases between them. The CDR3 totals 13 residues. Germline V gene sequence: CDR1 SQVTM, CDR2 ANQGSEA. This CDR3 is CSAEWTYNYGYTF. CDR3 nucleotides: TGCAGCGCCGAATGGACATACAACTATGGCTACACCTTC.

This clonotype occurred many times. This chain connects TRBV7-9 to TRBJ1-1; D unresolved. Trimming cost V 1 base and J 3 bases, with 12 bases left between them. This CDR3 comprises 15 residues. Germline CDR1 reads SEHNR; CDR2 reads FQNEAQ (reference sequence). The CDR3 bases are TGTGCCAGCAGCTTAGGTCCGGATTGGGACACTGAAGCTTTCTTT. Protein: CASSLGPDWDTEAFF.

As for this clonotype: A much bigger clone sits one base away, suggesting this may be a read error. The chain employs TRBV12-3 or TRBV12-4 and TRBJ2-7, with D perhaps TRBD2 (5 bases). This CDR3 is built from 15 residues. CDR3 protein: CASRPGLHDSYAQYF. CDR3 in DNA: TGTGCCAGCAGACCTGGACTGCACGACTCCTACGCGCAGTACTTC.

Comment on this clonotype: Sequence at one end of the junction differs from germline and may be a read error. The rearrangement links TRBV6-5 to TRBJ2-5; D is ambiguous. The CDR3 is 15 residues long. Germline CDR1 MNHEY, CDR2 SVGAGI. The CDR3 reads CASSYSGQLQGTQYF. CDR3 nucleotide sequence: TGTGCCAGCAGTTACTCCGGGCAGCTCCAAGGGACCCAGTACTTC.

Worth noting for this clonotype: A clone one base away is much larger, so this may be a read error. The chain employs TRBV19 and TRBJ2-7; possible D gene TRBD2, 6 bases. There are 14 residues in the CDR3. Germline V gene data show CDR1 as LNHDA and CDR2 as SQIVND (reference sequence). V was pared by 7 bases and J by 3 bases, with 16 bases between. CDR3 amino acids: CASNPGLGGYEQYF. For the CDR3, the DNA is TGTGCCAGTAACCCGGGCTTGGGGGGCTACGAGCAGTACTTC.